This paragraph covers one T cell receptor (beta chain) sequence. Germline values: CDR1 SNHLY, CDR2 FYNNEI. CDR3 length: 13 amino acids. Unmatched junction bases numbered 9, after V lost 8 bases and J lost 8 bases. As the sequencing template, cDNA was produced by extracting RNA and reverse transcribing it. The assay was immunoSEQ multiplex PCR, and TCRdb's table has in-frame clones only and misses some. The sample includes approximately 140,000 clones, around 47% of them seen just once. The data originate from a study of CD8+ T cells in alopecia areata. For the study at large: Twice a day, 5 to 10 mg of oral tofacitinib was administered to treated patients.

The clonotype originates from a human donor with alopecia areata. The chain links TRBV2 to TRBJ2-1, with 7 bases aligning to TRBD1. The sequenced sample was CD4+ T cells sorted from blood. CDR3 DNA sequence: TGTGCCAGCGCGAGGGGGCCCTTTGATGAGCAGTTCTTC. Its translation is CASARGPFDEQFF. Filled out from reference TRBV2 and TRBJ2-1, the complete variable domain reads EPEVTQTPSHQVTQMGQEVILRCVPISNHLYFYWYRQILGQKVEFLVSFYNNEISEKSEIFDDQFSVERPDGSNFTLKIRSTKLEDSAMYFCASARGPFDEQFFGPGTRLTVL.